These T cell receptor beta chains were read from a single sample in a study of CD8+ T cells in alopecia areata. Profiling relied on immunoSEQ multiplex PCR, and the TCRdb table lists in-frame clones only, not all of them. The table records 200,000 to 250,000 clones, 55% to 70% of them present only once. The sample consisted of CD4+ T cells sorted from blood, taken at week 4, from a patient treated with tofacitinib. Receptors originate from a human donor with alopecia areata. Each CDR3 is given with its conserved first and last residue. A D gene is named only where the DNA matches it firmly. Size is omitted from some rows. Given values are once, few, many or a class for expanded clones.

j_gene	abundance	v_gene	d_gene	CDR3aa	CDR3nt
TRBJ2-1	-	TRBV7-2	-	CASSFGLRRKSSYNEQFF	TGTGCCAGCAGCTTCGGACTTCGTCGGAAGAGCTCCTACAATGAGCAGTTCTTC
TRBJ2-7	few	TRBV29-1	TRBD1	CSAEIVAGGSEQYF	TGCAGCGCCGAGATCGTAGCAGGGGGCTCCGAGCAGTACTTC
TRBJ1-5	-	TRBV12-5	-	CASASVGENQPQHF	TGTGCTAGTGCCTCGGTGGGGGAGAATCAGCCCCAGCATTTT
TRBJ2-7	-	TRBV30	-	CAWSRTSYEQYF	TGTGCCTGGAGTCGAACCTCCTACGAGCAGTACTTC
TRBJ2-7	-	TRBV9	TRBD1	CASSVGQGGTYEQYF	TGTGCCAGCAGCGTAGGACAGGGGGGAACCTACGAGCAGTACTTC
TRBJ1-1	once	TRBV30	-	CAWSVVGSNTEAFF	TGTGCCTGGAGTGTAGTAGGGTCAAACACTGAAGCTTTCTTT
TRBJ1-4	once	TRBV9	-	CASSVDVNEKLFF	TGTGCCAGCAGCGTAGATGTCAATGAAAAACTGTTTTTT
TRBJ2-7	few	TRBV29-1	-	CSVEWQAGYEQYF	TGCAGCGTTGAGTGGCAGGCTGGCTACGAGCAGTACTTC
TRBJ1-2	-	TRBV6-5	-	CATSVDSYGYTF	TGTGCCACCTCAGTGGACTCCTATGGCTACACCTTC
TRBJ1-2	once	TRBV4-1	-	CASSQPYAGHRNYGYTF	TGCGCCAGCAGCCAACCGTACGCAGGACACCGTAACTATGGCTACACCTTC
TRBJ2-1	-	TRBV4-2	-	CASSQGQGIGDEQFF	TGTGCCAGCAGCCAAGGCCAGGGGATCGGCGATGAGCAGTTCTTC
TRBJ1-1	-	TRBV6-5	TRBD1	CASSYRTGDTEAFF	TGTGCCAGCAGTTACAGGACAGGGGACACTGAAGCTTTCTTT
TRBJ1-6	-	TRBV7-9	-	CASSSREGVGSPLHF	TGTGCCAGCAGCTCTCGAGAGGGCGTGGGTTCACCCCTCCACTTT
TRBJ2-1	few	TRBV29-1	TRBD2	CSAEGSGASEQFF	TGCAGCGCGGAAGGTAGCGGGGCGAGTGAGCAGTTCTTC
TRBJ2-3	-	TRBV15	-	CATSRGEQGPGTDTQYF	TGTGCCACCAGCAGAGGAGAGCAGGGGCCGGGTACAGATACGCAGTATTTT
TRBJ1-5	few	TRBV29-1	-	CSAIQGGNQPQHF	TGCAGCGCCATACAGGGAGGAAATCAGCCCCAGCATTTT
TRBJ2-7	-	TRBV6-6	TRBD2	CASSYSGGGPLEQYF	TGTGCCAGCAGTTACTCTGGCGGGGGGCCCCTCGAGCAGTACTTC
TRBJ1-5	few	TRBV4-2	-	CASSQVHHYSNQPQHF	TGTGCCAGCAGCCAAGTTCATCACTATAGCAATCAGCCCCAGCATTTT
TRBJ2-3	once	TRBV7-9	TRBD1	CASRQTGNTDTQYF	TGTGCCAGCAGACAGACAGGGAACACAGATACGCAGTATTTT
TRBJ1-5	few	TRBV2	-	CASSVEGRVSNQPQHF	TGTGCCAGCAGTGTGGAGGGGCGGGTTAGCAATCAGCCCCAGCATTTT
TRBJ1-1	-	TRBV25-1	-	CASRKGGVNTEAFF	TGTGCCAGCAGGAAAGGGGGAGTGAACACTGAAGCTTTCTTT
TRBJ2-3	-	TRBV6-5	-	CASSLNNGDTQYF	TGTGCCAGCAGTTTAAACAATGGGGATACGCAGTATTTT
TRBJ2-4	-	TRBV30	-	CAWSVGLLAKNIQYF	TGTGCCTGGAGTGTGGGGCTCCTAGCCAAAAACATTCAGTACTTC
TRBJ1-6	-	TRBV5-4	-	CASTARDFHSPLHF	TGTGCCAGCACCGCCCGGGACTTTCATTCACCCCTCCACTTT
TRBJ1-2	few	TRBV7-9	-	CASSSPLASYGYTF	TGTGCCAGCAGCTCCCCGCTCGCCAGTTATGGCTACACCTTC
TRBJ1-5	few	TRBV2	-	CASKRDSRNQPQHF	TGTGCCAGCAAAAGGGATTCCCGCAATCAGCCCCAGCATTTT
TRBJ2-2	-	TRBV2	-	CASSEALRGTGELFF	TGTGCCAGCAGTGAAGCGCTTCGAGGCACCGGGGAGCTGTTTTTT
TRBJ1-1	-	TRBV19	-	CASSIPLTEAFF	TGTGCCAGTAGTATCCCACTCACTGAAGCTTTCTTT
TRBJ1-6	many	TRBV7-2	TRBD1	CASSSTGGGSPLHF	TGTGCCAGCAGCTCTACAGGGGGCGGTTCACCCCTCCACTTT
TRBJ1-2	-	TRBV14	-	CASSRRGNYGYTF	TGTGCCAGCAGCCGACGGGGCAACTATGGCTACACCTTC
TRBJ2-7	-	TRBV5-4	TRBD2	CASNPEGTSVHEQYF	TGTGCCAGCAACCCGGAAGGGACTAGCGTCCACGAGCAGTACTTC
TRBJ2-2	-	TRBV6-6	-	CASSHGLNTGELFF	TGTGCCAGCAGTCATGGACTGAACACCGGGGAGCTGTTTTTT
TRBJ2-3	-	TRBV7-2	TRBD2	CASSFRTSETDTQYF	TGTGCCAGCAGCTTTCGTACTAGCGAGACAGATACGCAGTATTTT
TRBJ1-2	-	TRBV29-1	TRBD1	CSVKEVGQGKGYTF	TGCAGCGTAAAGGAAGTGGGACAGGGTAAAGGCTACACCTTC
TRBJ1-1	-	TRBV7-2	-	CASSPSTRVGTEAFF	TGTGCCAGCAGCCCCTCGACGAGGGTGGGGACTGAAGCTTTCTTT
TRBJ1-3	-	TRBV30	-	CAWSPGNSGNTIYF	TGTGCCTGGAGTCCCGGAAACTCTGGAAACACCATATATTTT
TRBJ1-6	-	TRBV2	-	CATQAGTRPSPLHF	TGTGCCACCCAGGCCGGGACACGGCCTTCACCCCTCCACTTT
TRBJ1-5	once	TRBV5-1	-	CASSLSGSGNQPQHF	TGCGCCAGCAGCTTGTCCGGATCTGGCAATCAGCCCCAGCATTTT
TRBJ2-3	-	TRBV29-1	-	CSVAPDSTDTQYF	TGCAGCGTTGCCCCGGACAGCACAGATACGCAGTATTTT
TRBJ2-7	-	TRBV7-2	-	CASSLDPSYYEQYF	TGTGCCAGCAGCTTAGACCCGTCCTACTACGAGCAGTACTTC
TRBJ2-3	once	TRBV7-8	-	CASSSFGGSPDTQYF	TGTGCCAGCAGCTCGTTCGGGGGTTCACCCGATACGCAGTATTTT
TRBJ2-3	few	TRBV5-6	TRBD2	CASSLTGGARTDTQYF	TGTGCCAGCAGCTTGACCGGGGGGGCCCGCACAGATACGCAGTATTTT
TRBJ1-6	-	TRBV4-1	TRBD1	CASSSDAGQQYSPLHF	TGCGCCAGCAGCTCTGACGCGGGACAGCAATATTCACCCCTCCACTTT
TRBJ2-1	-	TRBV10-3	TRBD2	CATRPSGGTYNEQFF	TGTGCCACCCGCCCTAGCGGGGGAACCTACAATGAGCAGTTCTTC
TRBJ2-5	-	TRBV6-1	-	CASSEAEETQYF	TGTGCCAGCAGTGAAGCGGAGGAGACCCAGTACTTC
TRBJ2-3	few	TRBV30	-	CAWRGTSTDTQYF	TGTGCCTGGCGGGGGACTTCCACAGATACGCAGTATTTT